Each of the 4 T cell receptor beta chains below was sequenced from the same sample in a study of vaccination and CD4 T cells after COVID-19. As for time point: late sampling 161 to 241 days after vaccination in a few convalescent patients. Stated treatment: approximately nine-day PBMC culture with coronavirus spike peptide pools or control peptides (ViraFEST assay). Their target antigens are unknown. CD4+ T cells that had been cultured provided DNA sequenced with the Oncomine TCR Beta short-read assay. TCRdb recomputed calls from the PCR reads with MiXCR, one row per CDR3 protein. The profile covers about 22,000 distinct CDR3 sequences, with approximately 38% appearing a single time and roughly 27% taken by the ten largest. Sequenced here: CD4+ T cells from blood, cultured in vitro, sampled about 7 months after SARS-CoV-2 vaccination. The receptor set was obtained from a human donor who had recovered from COVID-19.

The CDR3 loop reads CASSQVPRKETQYF. The CDR3 bases are TGTGCCAGCAGCCAAGTTCCCAGAAAAGAGACCCAGTACTTC. This sequence joins TRBV14 and TRBJ2-5; D is ambiguous. Germline V CDR1 and CDR2: SGHDN, FVKESK. The CDR3 runs to 14 residues. Trimming left V 1 base short and J 3 bases short, with 9 bases between.

The CDR3 loop is CSARDPRQGQNTEAFF. The DNA for the CDR3 is TGCAGTGCTAGAGATCCGAGACAGGGGCAGAACACTGAAGCTTTCTTT. The chain combines TRBV20-1 with TRBJ1-1, with 8 nucleotides matching TRBD1. The CDR3 runs to 16 residues. V gave up 0 bases and J gave up 1 base; unmatched junction bases: 7. Looked up from germline, CDR1 is DFQATT and CDR2 is SNEGSKA (reference sequence).

This clonotype was found a few times. V usage is TRBV20-1 and J usage is TRBJ2-1; a possible D gene is TRBD2 (6 bases). Germline V gene sequence: CDR1 DFQATT, CDR2 SNEGSKA (reference sequence). V gave up 3 bases and J gave up 10 bases, with 19 bases separating them. The CDR3 length is 14 residues. This CDR3 reads CSASHGGESGEQFF. DNA of the CDR3: TGCAGTGCTAGTCACGGCGGGGAGAGCGGAGAGCAGTTCTTC.

V and J are TRBV6-1 and TRBJ2-3, with D unresolved. Looked up from germline, CDR1 is MNHNS and CDR2 is SASEGT. V was trimmed by 7 bases and J by 1 base, leaving 9 bases between them. The CDR3 consists of 13 residues. The CDR3: CASIPSGTDTQYF. The CDR3 nucleotides read TGTGCCAGCATCCCCAGCGGCACAGATACGCAGTATTTT.